The 4 T cell receptor beta chains given below trace back to one sample, sequenced in a study of CD8+CD57+ T cells in acquired aplastic anemia. Profiles of TCR beta VDJ and CDR3 were generated from a genomic DNA template. TCRdb itself ran the reads through MiXCR, one entry per CDR3 protein. The top ten hold roughly 42% of the sample, which has approximately 250,000 distinct CDR3 sequences, 82% seen once. In patients chosen for sequencing, flow cytometry had shown CD8+CD57+ cell expansion. Sequencing was carried out using sorted CD4+, CD8+, or CD8+CD57+ T cells (not recorded which) from PBMCs. The receptors were sampled from a human donor with aplastic anemia.

This clonotype was observed a handful of times. The CDR3 loop reads CASSFRDGYTF. The CDR3 DNA sequence: TGTGCCAGTAGTTTCAGGGATGGCTACACCTTC. The chain has TRBV19 and TRBJ1-2, with a possible D match to TRBD1 (5 bases). There are 11 residues in the CDR3. In germline, CDR1 is LNHDA, CDR2 SQIVND (reference sequence). Trimming removed 5 bases from V and 6 bases from J, with 7 bases in between.

Regarding this clonotype: An end of the junction differs from the germline gene, which may be a read error. The chain recombines TRBV2 with TRBJ1-2; 10 nucleotides line up with TRBD1. Germline V gene sequence: CDR1 SNHLY, CDR2 FYNNEI. CDR3 length: 15 residues. The CDR3 loop reads CASSVTGGADYGYIF. CDR3 DNA: TGTGCCAGCAGCGTGACAGGGGGCGCCGACTATGGCTACATCTTT.

With respect to this clonotype: One end of the junction varies from germline; a read error may be responsible. This chain links TRBV7-9 with TRBJ2-3; 7 bases agree with TRBD2. CDR1 and CDR2 from the germline V gene are SEHNR and FQNEAQ (reference sequence). CDR3 length equals 14 residues. CDR3 region: CASSSGGGWGEKQF. The CDR3 DNA sequence: TGTGCCAGCAGTTCTGGGGGGGGTTGGGGTGAGAAGCAGTTT.

In regard to this clonotype: One end of the junction is discordant with germline, which a read error may explain. This sequence joins TRBV7-2 and TRBJ2-3; D not certain. This CDR3 region has 14 residues. Germline assignment: CDR1 SGHTA and CDR2 FQGNSA. Here the CDR3 reads CASSQDGRRYAEYF. The CDR3 nucleotides are TGCGCCAGCAGCCAAGACGGACGCAGATACGCAGAGTATTTT.